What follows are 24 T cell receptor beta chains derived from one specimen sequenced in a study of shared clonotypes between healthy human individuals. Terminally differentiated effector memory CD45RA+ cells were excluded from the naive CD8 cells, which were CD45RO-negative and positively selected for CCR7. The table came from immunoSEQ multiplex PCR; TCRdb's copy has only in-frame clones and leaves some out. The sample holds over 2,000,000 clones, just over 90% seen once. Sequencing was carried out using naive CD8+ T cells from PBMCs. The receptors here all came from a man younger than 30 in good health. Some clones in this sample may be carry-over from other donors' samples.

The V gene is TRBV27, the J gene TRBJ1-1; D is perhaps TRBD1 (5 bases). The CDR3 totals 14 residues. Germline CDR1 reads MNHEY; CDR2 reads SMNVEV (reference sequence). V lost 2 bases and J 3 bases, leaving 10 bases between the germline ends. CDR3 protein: CASSLIPGHTEAFF. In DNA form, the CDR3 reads TGTGCCAGCAGTTTAATCCCGGGGCACACTGAAGCTTTCTTT.

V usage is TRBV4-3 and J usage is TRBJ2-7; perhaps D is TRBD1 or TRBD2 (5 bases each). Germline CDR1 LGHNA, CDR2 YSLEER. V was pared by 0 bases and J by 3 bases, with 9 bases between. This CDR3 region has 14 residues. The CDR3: CASSQDPRGYEQYF. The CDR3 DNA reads TGCGCCAGCAGCCAAGATCCGAGGGGCTACGAGCAGTACTTC.

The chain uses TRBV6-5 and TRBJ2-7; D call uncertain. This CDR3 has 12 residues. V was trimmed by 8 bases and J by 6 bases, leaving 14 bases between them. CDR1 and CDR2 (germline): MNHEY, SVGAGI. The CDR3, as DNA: TGTGCCAGCGGGTCTAGGTACCTCGAGCAGTACTTC. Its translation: CASGSRYLEQYF.

CDR3 region: CASSIDDGNQPQHF. In DNA form, the CDR3 reads TGTGCCAGTAGTATAGACGACGGAAATCAGCCCCAGCATTTT. The chain uses TRBV19 and TRBJ1-5; D ambiguous. The length of the CDR3 is 14 residues. Looked up from germline, CDR1 is LNHDA and CDR2 is SQIVND (reference sequence). V lost 0 bases to trimming and J lost 4 bases, with 7 bases between them.

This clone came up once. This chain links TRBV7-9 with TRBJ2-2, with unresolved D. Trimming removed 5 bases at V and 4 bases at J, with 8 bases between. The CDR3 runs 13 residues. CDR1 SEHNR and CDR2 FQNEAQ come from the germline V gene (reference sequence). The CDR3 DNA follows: TGTGCCAGCAGCATTAGGGTCACCGGGGAGCTGTTTTTT. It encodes CASSIRVTGELFF.

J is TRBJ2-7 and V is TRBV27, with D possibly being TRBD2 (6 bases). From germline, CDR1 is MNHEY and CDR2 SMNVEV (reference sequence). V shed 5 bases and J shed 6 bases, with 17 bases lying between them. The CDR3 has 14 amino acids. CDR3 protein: CASSMRLGSGEQYF. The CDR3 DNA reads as TGTGCCAGCAGTATGCGACTAGGGTCTGGCGAGCAGTACTTC.

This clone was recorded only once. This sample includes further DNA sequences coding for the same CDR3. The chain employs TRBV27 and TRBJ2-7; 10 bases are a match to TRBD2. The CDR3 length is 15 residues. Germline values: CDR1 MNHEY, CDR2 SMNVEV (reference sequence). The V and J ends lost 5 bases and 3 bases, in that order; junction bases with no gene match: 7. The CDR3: CASSLRTSGSYEQYF. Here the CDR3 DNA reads TGTGCCAGCAGTCTGAGGACTAGCGGAAGCTACGAGCAGTACTTC.

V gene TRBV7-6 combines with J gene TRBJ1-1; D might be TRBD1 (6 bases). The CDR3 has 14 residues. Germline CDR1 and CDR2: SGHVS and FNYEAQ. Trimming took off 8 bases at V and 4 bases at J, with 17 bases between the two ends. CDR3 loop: CASLEQGPVTEAFF. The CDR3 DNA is TGTGCCAGCCTGGAACAGGGTCCGGTCACTGAAGCTTTCTTT.

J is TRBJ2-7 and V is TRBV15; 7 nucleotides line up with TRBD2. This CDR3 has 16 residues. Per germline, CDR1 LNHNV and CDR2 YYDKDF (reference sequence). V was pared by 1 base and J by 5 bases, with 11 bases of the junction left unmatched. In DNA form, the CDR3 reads TGTGCCACCAGCAGAGTATGGGGCGGGAGCGTCCACGAGCAGTACTTC. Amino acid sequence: CATSRVWGGSVHEQYF.

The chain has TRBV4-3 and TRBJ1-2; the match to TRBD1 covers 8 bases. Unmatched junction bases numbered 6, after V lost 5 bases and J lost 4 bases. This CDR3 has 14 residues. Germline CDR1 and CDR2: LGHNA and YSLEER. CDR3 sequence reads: CASSYRGEPYGYTF. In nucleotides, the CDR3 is TGCGCCAGCAGCTACAGGGGGGAACCCTATGGCTACACCTTC.

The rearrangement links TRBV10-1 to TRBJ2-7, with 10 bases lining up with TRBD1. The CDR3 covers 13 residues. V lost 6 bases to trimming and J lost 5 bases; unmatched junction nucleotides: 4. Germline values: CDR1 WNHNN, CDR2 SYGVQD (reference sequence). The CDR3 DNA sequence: TGCGCCAGCAGCGGGACAGGGGTAGACGAGCAGTACTTC. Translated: CASSGTGVDEQYF.

DNA of the CDR3: TGTGCCAGCAGCTACAGGGTAACAGACGAGCAGTACTTC. This encodes CASSYRVTDEQYF. The chain recombines TRBV7-6 with TRBJ2-7; possibly TRBD1 for D (6 bases). From germline, CDR1 is SGHVS and CDR2 FNYEAQ. The germline V and J ends were trimmed by 4 bases and 5 bases, with 12 bases remaining between them. This CDR3 contains 13 residues. The whole variable domain, filled in from reference TRBV7-6 and TRBJ2-7, reads GAGVSQSPRYKVTKRGQDVALRCDPISGHVSLYWYRQALGQGPEFLTYFNYEAQQDKSGLPNDRFSAERPEGSISTLTIQRTEQRDSAMYRCASSYRVTDEQYFGPGTRLTVT.

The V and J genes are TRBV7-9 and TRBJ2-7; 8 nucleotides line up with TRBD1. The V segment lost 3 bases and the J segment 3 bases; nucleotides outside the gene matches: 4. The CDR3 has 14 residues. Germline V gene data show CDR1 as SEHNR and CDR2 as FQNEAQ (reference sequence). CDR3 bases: TGTGCCAGCAGCTTCGACAGGGGCCACTACGAGCAGTACTTC. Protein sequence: CASSFDRGHYEQYF.

The CDR3 DNA reads as TGTGCCACCAGCAGAGATAAGGGGCCCGGGGAGCTGTTTTTT. Its protein is CATSRDKGPGELFF. The chain employs TRBV15 and TRBJ2-2; TRBD1 might be the D (5 bases). Germline CDR1 is LNHNV and CDR2 is YYDKDF (reference sequence). Trimming stripped 0 bases from V and 6 bases from J, with 8 bases between. This CDR3 spans 14 amino acids.

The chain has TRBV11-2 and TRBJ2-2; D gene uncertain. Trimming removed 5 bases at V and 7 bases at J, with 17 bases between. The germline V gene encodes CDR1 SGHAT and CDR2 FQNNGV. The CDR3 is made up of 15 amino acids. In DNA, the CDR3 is TGTGCCAGCAGCCCGTTCCGGACCCCCAGCGGGGAGCTGTTTTTT. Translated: CASSPFRTPSGELFF. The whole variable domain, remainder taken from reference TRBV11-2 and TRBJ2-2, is EAGVAQSPRYKIIEKRQSVAFWCNPISGHATLYWYQQILGQGPKLLIQFQNNGVVDDSQLPKDRFSAERLKGVDSTLKIQPAKLEDSAVYLCASSPFRTPSGELFFGEGSRLTVL.

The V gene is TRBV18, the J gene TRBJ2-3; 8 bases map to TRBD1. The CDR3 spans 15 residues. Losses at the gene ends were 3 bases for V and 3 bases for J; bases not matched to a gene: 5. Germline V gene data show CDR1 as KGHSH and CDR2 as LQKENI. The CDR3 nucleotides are TGTGCCAGCTCACCGGACAGGGAGAGGACAGATACGCAGTATTTT. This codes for CASSPDRERTDTQYF.

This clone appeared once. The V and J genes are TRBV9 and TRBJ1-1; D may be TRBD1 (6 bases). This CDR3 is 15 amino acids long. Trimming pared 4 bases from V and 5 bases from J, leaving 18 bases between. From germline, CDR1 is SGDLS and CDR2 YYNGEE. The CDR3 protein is CASSSLQGPRTEAFF. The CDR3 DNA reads TGTGCCAGCAGCTCACTTCAGGGGCCTCGAACTGAAGCTTTCTTT.

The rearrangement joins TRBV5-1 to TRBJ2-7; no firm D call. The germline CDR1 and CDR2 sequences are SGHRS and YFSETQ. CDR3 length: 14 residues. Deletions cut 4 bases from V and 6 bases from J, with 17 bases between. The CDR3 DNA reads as TGCGCCAGCAGCCCACCGACAAGAATGGGCGAGCAGTACTTC. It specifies CASSPPTRMGEQYF.

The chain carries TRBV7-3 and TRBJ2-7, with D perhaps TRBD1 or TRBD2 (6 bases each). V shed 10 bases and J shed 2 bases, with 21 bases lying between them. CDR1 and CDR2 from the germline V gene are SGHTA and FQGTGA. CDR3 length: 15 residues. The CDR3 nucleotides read TGTGCCAACGGGAGACAGGCCGACAACACCTACGAGCAGTACTTC. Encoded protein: CANGRQADNTYEQYF.

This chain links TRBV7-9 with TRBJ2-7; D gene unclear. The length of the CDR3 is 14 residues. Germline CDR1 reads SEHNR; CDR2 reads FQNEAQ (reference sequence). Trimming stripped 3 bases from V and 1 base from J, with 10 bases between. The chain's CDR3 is CASSFSNPSYEQYF. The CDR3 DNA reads TGTGCCAGCAGCTTTTCTAACCCGTCCTACGAGCAGTACTTC. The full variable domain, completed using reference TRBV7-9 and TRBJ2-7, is DTGVSQNPRHKITKRGQNVTFRCDPISEHNRLYWYRQTLGQGPEFLTYFQNEAQLEKSRLLSDRFSAERPKGSFSTLEIQRTEQGDSAMYLCASSFSNPSYEQYFGPGTRLTVT.

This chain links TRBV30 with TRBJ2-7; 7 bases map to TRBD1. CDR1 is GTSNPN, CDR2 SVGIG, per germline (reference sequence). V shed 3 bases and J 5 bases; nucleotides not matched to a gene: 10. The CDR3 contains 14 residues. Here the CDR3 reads CAWRQQGYGNEQYF. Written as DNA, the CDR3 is TGTGCCTGGAGGCAACAGGGGTATGGAAACGAGCAGTACTTC.

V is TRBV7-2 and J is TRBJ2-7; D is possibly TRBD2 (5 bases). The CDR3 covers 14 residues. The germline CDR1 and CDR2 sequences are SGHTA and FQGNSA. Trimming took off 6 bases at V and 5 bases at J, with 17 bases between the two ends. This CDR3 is CASSAERPWDEQYF. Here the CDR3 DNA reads TGTGCCAGCAGTGCCGAGCGGCCCTGGGACGAGCAGTACTTC.

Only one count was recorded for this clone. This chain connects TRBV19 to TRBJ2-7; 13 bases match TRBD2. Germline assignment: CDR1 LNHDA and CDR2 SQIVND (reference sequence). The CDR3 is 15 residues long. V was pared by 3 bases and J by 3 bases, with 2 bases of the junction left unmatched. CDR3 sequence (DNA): TGTGCCAGTAGTATGGGACTAGCGGGGCACTACGAGCAGTACTTC. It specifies CASSMGLAGHYEQYF.

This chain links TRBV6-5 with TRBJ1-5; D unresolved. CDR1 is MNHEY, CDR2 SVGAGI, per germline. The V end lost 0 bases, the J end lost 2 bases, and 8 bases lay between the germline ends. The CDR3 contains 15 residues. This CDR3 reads CASSYSGYGNQPQHF. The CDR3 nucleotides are TGTGCCAGCAGTTACTCCGGGTATGGCAATCAGCCCCAGCATTTT.